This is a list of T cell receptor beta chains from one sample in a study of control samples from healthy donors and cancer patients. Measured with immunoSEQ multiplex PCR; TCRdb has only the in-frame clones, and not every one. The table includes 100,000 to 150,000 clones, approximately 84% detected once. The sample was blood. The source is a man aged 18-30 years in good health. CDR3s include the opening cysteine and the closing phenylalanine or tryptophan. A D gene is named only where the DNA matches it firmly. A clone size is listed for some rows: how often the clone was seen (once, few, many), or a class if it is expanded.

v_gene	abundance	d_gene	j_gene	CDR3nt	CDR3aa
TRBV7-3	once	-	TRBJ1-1	TGTGCCAGCAGCTTCGCACAGAACACTGAAGCTTTCTTT	CASSFAQNTEAFF
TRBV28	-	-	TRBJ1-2	TGTGCCAGCATTCCCCGGGACCGACCAGTGTATGGCTACACCTTC	CASIPRDRPVYGYTF
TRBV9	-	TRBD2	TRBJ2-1	TGTGCCAGCAGCCCGCGGACTAGCGGGAGCTACAATGAGCAGTTCTTC	CASSPRTSGSYNEQFF
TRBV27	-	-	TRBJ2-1	TGTGCCAGCGGGACCTCAGGGACCAATGAGCAGTTCTTC	CASGTSGTNEQFF
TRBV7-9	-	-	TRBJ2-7	TGTGCCAGCAGCTTAGACGAGCAGTACTTC	CASSLDEQYF
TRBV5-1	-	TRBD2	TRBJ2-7	TGCGCCAGCAGCCATGACTGGGGTAGCGGGAGGGCCTTTTCCTACGAGCAGTACTTC	CASSHDWGSGRAFSYEQYF
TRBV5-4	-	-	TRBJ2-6	TGTGCCAGCAGCTCAGGAAGCCCTGGGGCCAACGTCCTGACTTTC	CASSSGSPGANVLTF
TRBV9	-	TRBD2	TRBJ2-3	TGTGCCAGCAGCGTAGGGGCTAGCGGGCATTCAGATACGCAGTATTTT	CASSVGASGHSDTQYF
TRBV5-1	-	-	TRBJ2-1	TGCGCCAGCAGCTTAATGGCGGTCTCCTACAATGAGCAGTTCTTC	CASSLMAVSYNEQFF
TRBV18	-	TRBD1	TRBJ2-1	TGTGCCAGCTCACCTTTGACAGGGAACTACAATGAGCAGTTCTTC	CASSPLTGNYNEQFF
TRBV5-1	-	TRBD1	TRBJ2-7	TGCGCCAGCAGCTTGGGACAGGGCGGTTACGAGCAGTACTTC	CASSLGQGGYEQYF
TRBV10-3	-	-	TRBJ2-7	TGTGCCATCTCGGAGGTTTTCGGGGGCTACGAGCAGTACTTC	CAISEVFGGYEQYF
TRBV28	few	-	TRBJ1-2	TGTGCCAGCAGTTTAGGGTTCAGATCGAAAGATGGCTACACCTTC	CASSLGFRSKDGYTF
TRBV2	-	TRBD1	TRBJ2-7	TGTGCCAGCACCCCGGGACAGGGCTACTTCTACGAGCAGTACTTC	CASTPGQGYFYEQYF
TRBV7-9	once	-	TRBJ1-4	TGTGCCAGCAGCTTAGAAGAGAATGAAAAACTGTTTTTT	CASSLEENEKLFF
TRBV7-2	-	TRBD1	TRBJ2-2	TGTGGGTTGAACAGGGGCACCGGGGAGCTGTTTTTT	CGLNRGTGELFF
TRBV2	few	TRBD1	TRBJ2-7	TGTGCCAGCAGTATACAGACAGGGTACCACGAGCAGTACTTC	CASSIQTGYHEQYF
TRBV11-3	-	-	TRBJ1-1	TGTGCCAGCAGCCCTTCTGGGCAGAACACTGAAGCTTTCTTT	CASSPSGQNTEAFF
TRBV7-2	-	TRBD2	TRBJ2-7	TGTGCCAGCAGCCCAAGGACTAGCGGCTACGAGCAGTACTTC	CASSPRTSGYEQYF
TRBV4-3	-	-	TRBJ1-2	TGCGCCAGCAGCCCGAGCAGACAGCACGGCTACACCTTC	CASSPSRQHGYTF
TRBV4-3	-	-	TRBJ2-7	TGCGCCAGCAGCCAAGATTCCTCTCCTGCCAGCGGAGGTTTCTACGAGCAGTACTTC	CASSQDSSPASGGFYEQYF
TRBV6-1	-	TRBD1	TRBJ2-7	TGTGCCAGCAGTGAATTTCGGGGTCAGGGGGCCTACGGGCAGTACTTC	CASSEFRGQGAYGQYF
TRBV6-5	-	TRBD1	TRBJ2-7	TGTGCCAGCAGTCAGGACAGGGGCGGATCCGAGCAGTACTTC	CASSQDRGGSEQYF
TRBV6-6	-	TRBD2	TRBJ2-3	TGTGCCAGCAGTCACGATTTCCTAGCGGGAGCAGATACGCAGTATTTT	CASSHDFLAGADTQYF
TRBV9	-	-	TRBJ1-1	TGTGCCAGCAGCGTAGGGTATCCGAACACTGAAGCTTTCTTT	CASSVGYPNTEAFF
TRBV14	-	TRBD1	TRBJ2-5	TGTGCCAGCAGGAGAGGACAGGGGTTCGGGGAGACCCAGTACTTC	CASRRGQGFGETQYF
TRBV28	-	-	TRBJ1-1	TGTGCCAGCAGTCCGGCGATGGGGGGCAACACTGAAGCTTTCTTT	CASSPAMGGNTEAFF
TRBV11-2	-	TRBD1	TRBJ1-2	TGTGCCAGCAGAGTGGCAGGGGGCGTTTTTGGCTACACCTTC	CASRVAGGVFGYTF
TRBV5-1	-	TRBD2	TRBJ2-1	TGCGCCAGCAGCCCTACTAGCGGGGCCTACAATGAGCAGTTCTTC	CASSPTSGAYNEQFF
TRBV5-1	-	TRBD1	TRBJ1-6	TGCGCCAGCAGCTACGGGACAGGGAATAATTCACCCCTCCACTTT	CASSYGTGNNSPLHF
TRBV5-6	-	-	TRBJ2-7	TGTGCCAGCAGCTTGGGGGCAGGCACCTACGAGCAGTACTTC	CASSLGAGTYEQYF
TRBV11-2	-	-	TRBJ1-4	TGTGCCAGCAGCTTACCCCCAGCTAGGGCGCTAAATGAAAAACTGTTTTTT	CASSLPPARALNEKLFF
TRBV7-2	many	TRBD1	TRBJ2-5	TGTGCCAGCAGCCCTAGGACAGGCCAAGAGACCCAGTACTTC	CASSPRTGQETQYF
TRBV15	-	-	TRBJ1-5	TGTGCCACCAGCAGAGATACAGGGTTGGCCCAGCATTTT	CATSRDTGLAQHF
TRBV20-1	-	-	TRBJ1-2	TGCAGTGCTAGACCCCGTCGGACCTTC	CSARPRRTF
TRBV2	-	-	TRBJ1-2	TGTGCCAGCAGTGAAAGCATCGCGGGACAAGACTATGGCTACACCTTC	CASSESIAGQDYGYTF
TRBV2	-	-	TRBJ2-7	TGTGCCAGCACCCTCGACGGAAGACGCGAGCAGTACTTC	CASTLDGRREQYF
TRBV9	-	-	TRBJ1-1	TGTGCCAGCAGCGTAGCGGCGGGCAGTCGAGAAGCTTTCTTT	CASSVAAGSREAFF
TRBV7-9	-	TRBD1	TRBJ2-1	TGTGCCAGCAGCTTAGATGCAGGGGGCACCTACAATGAGCAGTTCTTC	CASSLDAGGTYNEQFF
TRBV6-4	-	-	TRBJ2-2	TGTGCCAGCAGTGACGGTGACACCGGGGAGCTGTTTTTT	CASSDGDTGELFF
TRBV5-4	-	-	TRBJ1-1	TGTGCCAGCAGCTTGGACGGGCCGAGAACTGAAGCTTTCTTT	CASSLDGPRTEAFF
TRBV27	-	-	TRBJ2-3	TGTGCCAGCAGTAGCCGGCGGTACAATAACGCGGGGACGCAGTATTTT	CASSSRRYNNAGTQYF
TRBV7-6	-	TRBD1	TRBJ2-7	TGTGCCAGCAGCATTACAGGGGGACTCGACTACGAGCAGTACTTC	CASSITGGLDYEQYF
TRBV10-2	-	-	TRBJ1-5	TGCGCCAGCAGTGAGAGACAGCAAAATCAGCCCCAGCATTTT	CASSERQQNQPQHF
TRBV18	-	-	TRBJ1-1	TGTGCCAGCTCACCTGGCTACGGAATGAACACTGAAGCTTTCTTT	CASSPGYGMNTEAFF
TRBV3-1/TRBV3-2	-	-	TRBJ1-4	TGTGCCAGCAGCACTGTACGGACTAATGAAAAACTGTTTTTT	CASSTVRTNEKLFF
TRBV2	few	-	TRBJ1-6	TGTGCCAGCAGTGAATATTCACCCCTCCACTTT	CASSEYSPLHF
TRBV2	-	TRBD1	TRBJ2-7	TGTGCCAGCCATAGGGACAGATTTACCTACGAGCAGTACTTC	CASHRDRFTYEQYF
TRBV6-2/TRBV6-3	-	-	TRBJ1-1	TGTGCCAGCAGTTACGAATCCACTGAAGCTTTCTTT	CASSYESTEAFF
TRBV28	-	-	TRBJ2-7	TGTGCCAGCAGTCTCAACAGGGTTGGGTCCTACGAGCAGTACTTC	CASSLNRVGSYEQYF
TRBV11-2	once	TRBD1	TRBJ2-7	TGTGCCAGCAGCTTTGGACAGGGCTACGAGCAGTACTTC	CASSFGQGYEQYF
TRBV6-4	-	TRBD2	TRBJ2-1	TGTGCCAGCAGTGACTCCGGCGGGGGGCAATACAATGAGCAGTTCTTC	CASSDSGGGQYNEQFF
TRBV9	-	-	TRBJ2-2	TGTGCCAGCAGCGTAGGGGACAAGGTGGGCGGGGAGCTGTTTTTT	CASSVGDKVGGELFF
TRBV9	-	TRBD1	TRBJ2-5	TGTGCCAGCAGCGTAGATGGACAGGGACAAGAGACCCAGTACTTC	CASSVDGQGQETQYF
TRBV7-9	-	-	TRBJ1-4	TGTGCCAGCAGCTCCAGTCAGGGGAGGCAAAAACTGTTTTTT	CASSSSQGRQKLFF
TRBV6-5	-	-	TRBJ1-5	TGTGCCAGCCCCCAACGGGACCAGCCCCAGCATTTT	CASPQRDQPQHF
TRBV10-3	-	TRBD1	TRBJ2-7	TGTGCCACCAAGGTTTCGGGACAGGGTATCGAGCAGTACTTC	CATKVSGQGIEQYF
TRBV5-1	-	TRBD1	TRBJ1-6	TGCGCCAGCAGCTTGGACCAGGGGGGATCACCCCTCCACTTT	CASSLDQGGSPLHF
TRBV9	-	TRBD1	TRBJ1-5	TGTGCCAGCAGCGTGGGACAGAATCAGCCCCAGCATTTT	CASSVGQNQPQHF